This TCR beta chain is drawn from a study of blood T cell repertoires in COVID-19. Overall study context: The United States, Italy and Spain supplied acute and convalescent COVID-19 samples.

Original handling: Amplification with reference gene primers provided the estimates of nucleated cell counts. Assay: immunoSEQ multiplex PCR; the TCRdb copy retains only in-frame clones and omits some. That table supplies the V and J calls and clone size; D and trimming were determined from the DNA. Here the sample spans roughly 100,000 clones, about 90% being singletons. Trimming cost V 8 bases and J 5 bases; bases outside gene matches: 8. Per the germline V gene, CDR1 is SNHLY and CDR2 is FYNNEI. The CDR3 runs to 15 residues. This chain links TRBV2 with TRBJ2-1; 11 bases are shared with TRBD2. The clonotype originates from a man aged 18-30 years with acute or convalescent COVID-19. The source material was peripheral blood. DNA of the CDR3: TGTGCCAGCGTCCGATCTAGCGGGGGGAACAATGAGCAGTTCTTC. This codes for CASVRSSGGNNEQFF.